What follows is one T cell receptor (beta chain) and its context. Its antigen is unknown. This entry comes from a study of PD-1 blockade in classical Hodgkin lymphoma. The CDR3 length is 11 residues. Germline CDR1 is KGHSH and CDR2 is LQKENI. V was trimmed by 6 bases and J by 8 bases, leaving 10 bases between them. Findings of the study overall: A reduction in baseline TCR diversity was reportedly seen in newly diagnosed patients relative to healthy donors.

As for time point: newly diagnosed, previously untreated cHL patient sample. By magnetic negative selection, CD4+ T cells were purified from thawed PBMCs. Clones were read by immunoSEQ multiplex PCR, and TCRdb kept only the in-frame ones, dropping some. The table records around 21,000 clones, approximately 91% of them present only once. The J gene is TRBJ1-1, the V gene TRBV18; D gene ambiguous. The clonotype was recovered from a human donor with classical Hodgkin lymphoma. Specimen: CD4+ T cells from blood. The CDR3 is CASSLGSEAFF. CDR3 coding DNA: TGTGCCAGCTCCCTAGGGTCAGAAGCTTTCTTT.